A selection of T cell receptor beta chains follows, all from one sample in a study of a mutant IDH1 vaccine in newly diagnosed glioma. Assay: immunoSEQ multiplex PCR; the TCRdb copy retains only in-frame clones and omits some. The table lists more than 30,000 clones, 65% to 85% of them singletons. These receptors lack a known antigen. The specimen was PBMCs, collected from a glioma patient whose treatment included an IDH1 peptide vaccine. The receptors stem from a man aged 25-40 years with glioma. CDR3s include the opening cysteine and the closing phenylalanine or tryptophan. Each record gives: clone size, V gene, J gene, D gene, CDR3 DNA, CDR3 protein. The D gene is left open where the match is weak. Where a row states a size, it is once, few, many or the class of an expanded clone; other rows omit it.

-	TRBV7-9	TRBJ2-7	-	TGTGCCAGCAGCTTAGTGGGGAACTCCTACGAGCAGTACTTC	CASSLVGNSYEQYF
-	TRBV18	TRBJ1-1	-	TGTGCCAGCTCACGAGGGGGGGGGACTACCCCCCCGAACACTGAAGCTTTCTTT	CASSRGGGTTPPNTEAFF
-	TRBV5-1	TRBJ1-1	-	TGCGCCAGCAGCTTAAAACAGGATCTGAACACTGAAGCTTTCTTT	CASSLKQDLNTEAFF
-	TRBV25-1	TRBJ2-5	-	TGTGCCAGCAGTGATCTGCCCTCGACCCAGTACTTC	CASSDLPSTQYF
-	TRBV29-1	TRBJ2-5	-	TGCAGCGTTGTGACGGGGGCCCGGCAAGAGACCCAGTACTTC	CSVVTGARQETQYF
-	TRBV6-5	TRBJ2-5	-	TGTGCCAGCAATCTAGCGCCCAACCGGGGGACCCAGTACTTC	CASNLAPNRGTQYF
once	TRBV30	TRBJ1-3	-	TGTGCCTGGAGTGTACGGGGGGGTATATCTGGAAACACCATATATTTT	CAWSVRGGISGNTIYF
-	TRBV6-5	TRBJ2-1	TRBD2	TGTGCCAGCAGTCAAACTAGCGGGGGGAGTCATGAGCAGTTCTTC	CASSQTSGGSHEQFF
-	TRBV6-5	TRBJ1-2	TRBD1	TGTGCCAGCAGACTAGGACAGGGGGGAGGCTATGGCTACACCTTC	CASRLGQGGGYGYTF
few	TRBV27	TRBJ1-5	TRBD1	TGTGCCAGCAGTTCCACAGGGGGAAGCAATCAGCCCCAGCATTTT	CASSSTGGSNQPQHF
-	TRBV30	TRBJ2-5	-	TGTGCCTGGAGTCCGGCCAGCCAAGAGACCCAGTACTTC	CAWSPASQETQYF
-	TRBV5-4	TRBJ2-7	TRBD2	TGTGCCAGCAGCACACCGGGACTAGCGTTGGGAGAGCAGTACTTC	CASSTPGLALGEQYF
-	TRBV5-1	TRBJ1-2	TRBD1	TGCGCCAGCAGCCGGACAGGGGACTATGGCTACACCTTC	CASSRTGDYGYTF
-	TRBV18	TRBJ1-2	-	TGTGCCAGCTCACCTCTACAGACGGACTATGGCTACACCTTC	CASSPLQTDYGYTF
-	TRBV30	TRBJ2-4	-	TGTGCCTGGAGTGTAAAGGCTCGGCGATGGATTCAGTACTTC	CAWSVKARRWIQYF
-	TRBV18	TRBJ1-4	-	TGTGCCAGCTCACCCTCCCCGGCTAACACTAATGAAAAACTGTTTTTT	CASSPSPANTNEKLFF
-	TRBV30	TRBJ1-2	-	TGTGCCTGGAGTGACGGGGTCGGCTACACCTTC	CAWSDGVGYTF
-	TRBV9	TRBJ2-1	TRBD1	TGTGCCAGCAGCGTGGCGGACAGGCGGGTTTCTGGTGAGCAGTTCTTC	CASSVADRRVSGEQFF
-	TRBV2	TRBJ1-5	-	TGTGCCAGCAGTGAAGGGACCGAGTCTCAGCCCCAGCATTTT	CASSEGTESQPQHF
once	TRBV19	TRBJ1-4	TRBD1	TGTGCCACCCAAGACAGGGGTGGTACTAATGAAAAACTGTTTTTT	CATQDRGGTNEKLFF
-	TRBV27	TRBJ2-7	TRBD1	TGTGCCAGCAGTTCCCGACCGACAGGGAAGGTCTACGAGCAGTACTTC	CASSSRPTGKVYEQYF
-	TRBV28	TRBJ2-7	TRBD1	TGTGCCAGCACCCAAACCGCCGGGACAGGGGTGGGAGAGCAGTACTTC	CASTQTAGTGVGEQYF
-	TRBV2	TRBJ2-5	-	TGTGCCAGCGTGGCAGCCCCTTGGGCTGGGGAGACCCAGTACTTC	CASVAAPWAGETQYF
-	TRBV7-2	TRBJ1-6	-	TGTGCCAGCAGCTTAAGGCCAGTAAGCTCCTATAATTCACCCCTCCACTTT	CASSLRPVSSYNSPLHF
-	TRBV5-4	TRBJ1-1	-	TGTGCCAGCAGCACGGTTACAGGGTCAAAATACACTTTCTTT	CASSTVTGSKYTFF
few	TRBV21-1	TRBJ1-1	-	TGTGCCAGCAGCACCGACTTGACAGTCGGCACTGAAGCTTTCTTT	CASSTDLTVGTEAFF
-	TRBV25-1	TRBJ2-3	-	TGTGCCAGCAGTGAACCGGGTATCACAGATACGCAGTATTTT	CASSEPGITDTQYF
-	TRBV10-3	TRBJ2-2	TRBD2	TGTGCCATCAGCCTAGCGGGAACCGGGGAGCTGTTTTTT	CAISLAGTGELFF
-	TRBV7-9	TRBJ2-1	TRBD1	TGTGCCAGCAGCCCCGGGACAGGGGAATCCTACAATGAGCAGTTCTTC	CASSPGTGESYNEQFF
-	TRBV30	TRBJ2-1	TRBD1	TGTGCCTGGAGTGGGGGGACAGGTACCCATGAGCAGTTCTTC	CAWSGGTGTHEQFF
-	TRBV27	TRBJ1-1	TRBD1	TGTGCCAGCAGTTCGACAGGGGGCGCGAATGAAGCTTTCTTT	CASSSTGGANEAFF